These 4 T cell receptor beta chains were all obtained from the same sample, sequenced in a study of T cell responses to AZD1222 COVID-19 vaccine. The protocol was immunoSEQ multiplex PCR, while the TCRdb copy is restricted to in-frame clones and leaves out a portion. The table records about 150,000 clones, about 89% of them present only once. The starting material was peripheral blood, obtained 28 days after the second AZD1222 dose. Receptors originate from an adult who received the AZD1222 COVID-19 vaccine.

This sequence joins TRBV7-2 and TRBJ1-2; 11 nucleotides align to TRBD1. The CDR3 loop spans 15 amino acids. Germline lookup yields CDR1 SGHTA and CDR2 FQGNSA. After removal of 0 bases from V and 5 bases from J, the junction contained 2 bases not matched to a gene. The CDR3: CASSLAGQGVYGYTF. In DNA form, the CDR3 reads TGTGCCAGCAGCTTAGCGGGACAGGGGGTTTATGGCTACACCTTC.

The chain joins TRBV21-1 to TRBJ2-2; the tabulated D call, TRBD2, remains unverified against the DNA. TRBV21-1 is termed a pseudogene. This CDR3 spans 17 amino acids. The CDR3: CASSMFRTSGGTGELFF. CDR3 nucleotide sequence: TGTGCCAGCAGCATGTTTAGGACTAGCGGGGGGACCGGGGAGCTGTTTTTT.

The table lists this clone with a count of one. The rearrangement joins TRBV24-1 to TRBJ2-1, with unresolved D. V shed 4 bases and J shed 0 bases, with 12 bases lying between them. Germline V gene data show CDR1 as KGHDR and CDR2 as SFDVKD. The CDR3 contains 16 residues. CDR3 protein: CATSDPLRSSYNEQFF. The DNA of the CDR3 is TGTGCCACCAGTGACCCTTTGAGGAGCTCCTACAATGAGCAGTTCTTC.

CDR3 DNA: TGCAGCGTTGCCAGCGACAGGGATCAGCCCCAGCATTTT. Translated: CSVASDRDQPQHF. The rearrangement links TRBV29-1 to TRBJ1-5; TRBD1 matches at 7 bases. CDR1 is SQVTM, CDR2 ANQGSEA, per germline. V was pared by 4 bases and J by 5 bases, with 5 bases of the junction left unmatched. The CDR3 sequence is 13 residues long. The full variable domain, rest sourced from reference TRBV29-1 and TRBJ1-5, is SAVISQKPSRDICQRGTSLTIQCQVDSQVTMMFWYRQQPGQSLTLIATANQGSEATYESGFVIDKFPISRPNLTFSTLTVSNMSPEDSSIYLCSVASDRDQPQHFGDGTRLSIL.